The present entry profiles one T cell receptor beta chain with its context. The method was immunoSEQ multiplex PCR; TCRdb's version includes in-frame clones alone and lacks a portion of them. The sample records 1.5 million to 1.9 million clones, around 98% being singletons. The data stem from a study of shared clonotypes between healthy human individuals. Germline CDR1 and CDR2: LGHNA and YNFKEQ. This CDR3 is 15 amino acids long. Deletions cut 1 base from V and 8 bases from J, with 14 bases between. The material sequenced was naive CD4+ T cells sorted from blood. This sample's subset: CD45RA+ positively selected. The chain carries TRBV4-2 and TRBJ1-4; D is unresolved. The receptor's source is a man in his thirties or forties in good health. CDR3 nucleotides: TGTGCCAGCAGCCAAGCGAGTGGCATTGGGGAAAAACTGTTTTTT. Translation: CASSQASGIGEKLFF.